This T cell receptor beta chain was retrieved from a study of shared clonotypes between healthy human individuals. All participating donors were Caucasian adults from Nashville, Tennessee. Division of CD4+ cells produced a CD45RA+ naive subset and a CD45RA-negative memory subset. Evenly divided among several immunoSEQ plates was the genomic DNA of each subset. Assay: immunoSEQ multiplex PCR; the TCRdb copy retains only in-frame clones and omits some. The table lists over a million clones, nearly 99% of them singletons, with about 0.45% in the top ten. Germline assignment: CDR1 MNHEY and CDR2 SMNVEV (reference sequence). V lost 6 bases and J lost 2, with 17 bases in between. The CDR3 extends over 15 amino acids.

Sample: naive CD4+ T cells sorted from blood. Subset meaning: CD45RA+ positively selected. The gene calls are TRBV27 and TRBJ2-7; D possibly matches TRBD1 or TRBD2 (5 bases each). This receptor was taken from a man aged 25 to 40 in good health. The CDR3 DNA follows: TGTGCCAGCAGACCACCGGGACGCGGCGCCTACGAGCAGTACTTC. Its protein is CASRPPGRGAYEQYF.